This TCR beta chain was sequenced during a study of blood T cell repertoires in COVID-19. Turning to the study itself: Samples representing acute and convalescent COVID-19 were sourced from the United States, Italy and Spain.

From germline, CDR1 is SGHRS and CDR2 YFSETQ. The length of the CDR3 is 17 residues. With 6 bases clipped from V and 2 bases from J, the junction kept 14 bases outside the gene matches. Cohort placement rested on clinical history that participants reported themselves. TCRdb's copy holds only in-frame clones and misses some; the assay was immunoSEQ multiplex PCR. The sample holds some 500,000 clones; roughly 90% are singletons and the top ten take approximately 2%. The TCR sequence derives from a middle-aged woman who had recovered from COVID-19. Sample: PBMCs or T cells enriched from blood (not recorded which). This chain connects TRBV5-1 to TRBJ2-7; 10 bases align to TRBD1. CDR3 loop: CASTRRGGGQGAYEQYF. CDR3 nucleotides: TGCGCCAGCACCCGAAGAGGGGGAGGACAGGGGGCCTACGAGCAGTACTTC.